These 18 T cell receptor beta chains came from one sample sequenced in a study of yellow fever vaccine responses in identical twins. In TCRdb, the RT-PCR reads were re-called with MiXCR into one record per CDR3 protein. Of 30,000 to 40,000 distinct CDR3 sequences in the sample, about 63% were seen once. This specimen consisted of T cells from blood (PBMCs), unsorted or a sorted subset (not recorded which), obtained before or after yellow fever vaccination (not recorded which). These receptors were taken from a woman aged 18-29 years who received the yellow fever vaccine.

This chain uses TRBV25-1 with TRBJ2-2; the match to TRBD1 covers 10 bases. With 8 bases clipped from V and 5 bases from J, the junction kept 5 bases outside the gene matches. Germline V gives CDR1 MGHDK, CDR2 SYGVNS. The CDR3 totals 14 residues. CDR3 region: CASCGTGVTGELFF. The DNA of the CDR3 is TGTGCCAGCTGCGGGACAGGGGTTACCGGGGAGCTGTTTTTT.

This clonotype showed up just a few times. Here the CDR3 reads CASSARTTGANVLTF. The CDR3 DNA follows: TGTGCCAGCAGCGCTCGGACAACTGGGGCCAACGTCCTGACTTTC. The chain is built from TRBV7-9 and TRBJ2-6; D might be TRBD1 (5 bases). Germline V gene data show CDR1 as SEHNR and CDR2 as FQNEAQ (reference sequence). This CDR3 is built from 15 residues. Trimming left V 5 bases short and J 2 bases short, with 10 bases between.

The chain carries TRBV6-1 and TRBJ2-1, with D perhaps matching TRBD1 (6 bases). Between the trimmed V and J ends, which lost 3 bases and 6 bases, there was a span of 12 bases. The CDR3 has 14 residues. Germline V lookup: CDR1 MNHNS, CDR2 SASEGT. The CDR3 reads CASSDQGFANEQFF. CDR3 coding DNA: TGTGCCAGCAGTGATCAGGGGTTTGCCAATGAGCAGTTCTTC.

The gene calls are TRBV12-3 or TRBV12-4 and TRBJ1-2, with 7 bases lining up with TRBD1. CDR3 size: 14 residues. After removal of 5 bases from V and 4 bases from J, the junction contained 7 bases not matched to a gene. CDR3 sequence (DNA): TGTGCCAGCAGTCGCGACAGGGTTAGCTATGGCTACACCTTC. It translates to CASSRDRVSYGYTF.

The chain is built from TRBV6-1 and TRBJ2-3; D gene unclear. The CDR3 totals 15 residues. Trimming removed 1 base at V and 3 bases at J, with 11 bases between. The germline V gene has CDR1 MNHNS and CDR2 SASEGT. CDR3 nucleotides: TGTGCCAGCAGTGAAGGGTTCGTAGGGACAGATACGCAGTATTTT. It codes for CASSEGFVGTDTQYF.

This chain joins TRBV27 and TRBJ1-4; D call uncertain. Deletions cut 9 bases from V and 8 bases from J, with 10 bases between. The germline CDR1 and CDR2 sequences are MNHEY and SMNVEV (reference sequence). This CDR3 is built from 11 residues. Here the CDR3 reads CASHRAEKLFF. In DNA, the CDR3 is TGTGCCAGTCACAGAGCCGAAAAACTGTTTTTT.

The chain carries TRBV29-1 and TRBJ2-5, with D unresolved. The CDR3 covers 15 residues. From germline, CDR1 is SQVTM and CDR2 ANQGSEA. The V end was cut by 8 bases, the J end by 1 base, with 20 bases between. The CDR3 spells CSTLMLFGPQETQYF. The CDR3 DNA sequence: TGCAGCACCCTAATGCTCTTCGGGCCCCAAGAGACCCAGTACTTC.

V usage is TRBV14 and J usage is TRBJ2-1; D is unclear. CDR1 and CDR2 (germline): SGHDN, FVKESK. The CDR3 is 14 amino acids. V lost 1 base and J 9 bases, leaving 13 bases between the germline ends. CDR3 DNA: TGTGCCAGCAGCCAAGGGCCGATAGGACCTGAGCAGTTCTTC. Translated, it gives CASSQGPIGPEQFF.

The rearrangement joins TRBV4-1 to TRBJ2-1; 8 bases map to TRBD1. The length of the CDR3 is 15 residues. The junction had 2 bases not matched to a gene; V was cut back by 4 bases and J by 0 bases. Germline values: CDR1 MGHRA, CDR2 YSYEKL. The DNA of the CDR3 is TGCGCCAGCAGCCCAGGACAGGGCTCCTACAATGAGCAGTTCTTC. It specifies CASSPGQGSYNEQFF.

The genes are TRBV20-1 and TRBJ2-3; the D gene is possibly TRBD2 (6 bases). Germline values: CDR1 DFQATT, CDR2 SNEGSKA (reference sequence). The CDR3 has 12 amino acids. The V end was cut by 0 bases, the J end by 6 bases, with 7 bases between. The CDR3 protein is CSARDRGDTQYF. CDR3 in DNA: TGCAGTGCTAGAGATCGGGGGGATACGCAGTATTTT.

The chain couples TRBV29-1 to TRBJ2-1, with D perhaps TRBD2 (5 bases). CDR3 length equals 14 residues. V dropped 4 bases and J dropped 4 bases, with 14 bases sitting between them. The V gene's germline CDR1 is SQVTM and CDR2 ANQGSEA. Written as DNA, the CDR3 is TGCAGCGTTGGGGCGGAAGGACTTTACAATGAGCAGTTCTTC. Amino acids: CSVGAEGLYNEQFF.

This chain joins TRBV10-1 and TRBJ1-6; a possible D gene is TRBD1 (6 bases). Germline lookup yields CDR1 WNHNN and CDR2 SYGVQD (reference sequence). Trimming removed 5 bases from V and 7 bases from J, with 12 bases in between. This CDR3 comprises 14 residues. CDR3 in amino acids: CASSKGDPNSPLHF. The CDR3 DNA reads as TGCGCCAGCAGTAAGGGGGACCCGAATTCACCCCTCCACTTT.

This clonotype was seen more than once but under ten times. The chain employs TRBV10-3 and TRBJ1-2; the D gene is possibly TRBD1 (6 bases). V was trimmed by 3 bases and J by 4 bases, leaving 15 bases between them. Germline CDR1 is ENHRY and CDR2 is SYGVKD. This CDR3 contains 15 residues. The CDR3 coding sequence is TGTGCCATCAGTGATACACAGGGTCTTCGCTATGGCTACACCTTC. Amino acids: CAISDTQGLRYGYTF.

This clonotype has only a few counts. V and J are TRBV7-6 and TRBJ1-2; D is undetermined. The CDR3 loop spans 15 amino acids. Germline-derived CDR1 and CDR2 are SGHVS and FNYEAQ. Trimming shortened V by 2 bases and J by 10 bases, and 20 bases separated the two germline ends. CDR3 sequence: CASSLRSSVRSAYTF. DNA of the CDR3: TGTGCCAGCAGCTTACGCTCATCTGTCAGATCGGCCTACACCTTC.

CDR3 nucleotide sequence: TGTGCCAGCTCACCATTTAAAGTCCAGGGGGCGTTTAAGGACTATGGCTACACCTTC. Its translation is CASSPFKVQGAFKDYGYTF. The chain has TRBV18 and TRBJ1-2; TRBD1 matches 8 bases. The germline V gene has CDR1 KGHSH and CDR2 LQKENI. The length of the CDR3 is 19 residues. The V and J ends lost 2 bases and 3 bases, in that order; junction bases with no gene match: 17.

The CDR3 sequence is CSVEADFTYNEQFF. Written as DNA, the CDR3 is TGCAGCGTTGAGGCGGACTTTACTTACAATGAGCAGTTCTTC. The chain employs TRBV29-1 and TRBJ2-1; the D gene is possibly TRBD2 (5 bases). V lost 3 bases, J lost 4 bases, and 13 bases lay in between. Germline V gene data show CDR1 as SQVTM and CDR2 as ANQGSEA. The CDR3 is 14 residues long.

This sequence joins TRBV7-2 and TRBJ2-4, with 7 bases lining up with TRBD2. V gave up 9 bases and J gave up 0 bases; unmatched junction bases: 2. The CDR3 is made up of 13 amino acids. Germline loops: CDR1 SGHTA, CDR2 FQGNSA. The chain's CDR3 is CARSGAAKNIQYF. DNA of the CDR3: TGTGCCAGAAGCGGGGCAGCCAAAAACATTCAGTACTTC.

This chain uses TRBV4-1 with TRBJ1-2; D is perhaps TRBD1 (6 bases). Germline CDR1 MGHRA, CDR2 YSYEKL. Trimming stripped 4 bases from V and 3 bases from J, with 15 bases between. The CDR3 covers 15 residues. The CDR3 nucleotides are TGCGCCAGCAGCCGAGACGACAGGCTCGACTATGGCTACACCTTC. Its translation is CASSRDDRLDYGYTF.